Detailed here is one T cell receptor beta chain. Unmatched junction bases numbered 9, after V lost 3 bases and J lost 5 bases. Germline V gene lookup returns CDR1 LNHNV and CDR2 YYDKDF (reference sequence). The CDR3 covers 16 residues. This sample was included in a study of blood T cell repertoires in COVID-19. Study as a whole: COVID-19 samples from acute and convalescent phases originated in the United States, Italy and Spain. The cDNA or gDNA used as material had been derived from T cells, B-cell-depleted T cells, or PBMCs.

As originally analysed: Using reference gene primer amplification, nucleated cell counts were estimated. Clones were read by immunoSEQ multiplex PCR, and TCRdb kept only the in-frame ones, dropping some. Clone size and the V and J calls come from that table; the DNA yielded D and trimming. Altogether 25,000 to 35,000 clones are present, 92% being singletons, with the ten largest covering approximately 2.5%. The rearrangement links TRBV15 to TRBJ2-1; 8 bases align to TRBD2. The clonotype comes from a man between 45 and 60 years old with active COVID-19. Sequencing used peripheral blood. The DNA of the CDR3 is TGTGCCACCAGCAGTCCAATGGGACTAGGGGACAATGAGCAGTTCTTC. It yields the protein CATSSPMGLGDNEQFF.